These 22 T cell receptor beta chains were all obtained from the same sample, sequenced in a study of T-cell memory formation after mild COVID-19. Each CDR3 protein gets one entry after TCRdb re-called the 5' RACE reads with MiXCR. The table has about 180,000 distinct CDR3 sequences, 16% seen once. The sequenced material came from PBMCs or a T cell subset sorted from them (not recorded which). These TCRs come from an adult woman who had mild COVID-19 (a few samples of this study predate the infection). Cell type and time point are not known.

This clonotype was detected ten times or more. This sequence joins TRBV29-1 and TRBJ1-2; D is unresolved. The CDR3 extends over 11 amino acids. Germline assignment: CDR1 SQVTM and CDR2 ANQGSEA. Trimming removed 7 bases at V and 4 bases at J, with 10 bases between. In DNA form, the CDR3 reads TGCAGCGCCATTGTCGCCTATGGCTACACCTTC. Its protein product is CSAIVAYGYTF.

This clonotype was recorded a few times. J is TRBJ1-1 and V is TRBV20-1; D is possibly TRBD1 (5 bases). Germline lookup yields CDR1 DFQATT and CDR2 SNEGSKA (reference sequence). There are 15 residues in the CDR3. The V gene lost 1 base and the J gene lost 4 bases, with 16 bases spanning the gap. This chain's CDR3 is CSARAGSDGGTEAFF. The CDR3 DNA sequence: TGCAGTGCTAGAGCTGGGAGTGATGGGGGCACTGAAGCTTTCTTT.

The DNA for the CDR3 is TGTGCCATCACAGGGAACACCGGGGAGCTGTTTTTT. Translated, it gives CAITGNTGELFF. V usage is TRBV24-1 and J usage is TRBJ2-2; D is perhaps TRBD1 (5 bases). The length of the CDR3 is 12 residues. V shed 11 bases and J shed 1 base, with 7 bases lying between them. Germline values: CDR1 KGHDR, CDR2 SFDVKD.

This clonotype was picked up a small number of times. The rearrangement links TRBV24-1 to TRBJ2-1; 9 positions agree with TRBD1. CDR3 length: 15 amino acids. Germline-derived CDR1 and CDR2 are KGHDR and SFDVKD. With 7 bases clipped from V and 9 bases from J, the junction kept 12 bases outside the gene matches. CDR3 in DNA: TGTGCCACCAGAAGTCCCGGGACAGGGCAGGTTGAGCAGTTCTTC. It is translated as CATRSPGTGQVEQFF.

The chain employs TRBV30 and TRBJ1-1, with TRBD1 identical over 9 bases. The germline V gene has CDR1 GTSNPN and CDR2 SVGIG (reference sequence). This CDR3 has 14 amino acids. The ends lost 5 bases at V and 4 bases at J; junction bases unmatched: 8. The CDR3 here is CAWDGQGRVTEAFF. The CDR3 DNA follows: TGTGCCTGGGACGGACAGGGGAGAGTCACTGAAGCTTTCTTT.

A few counts support this clonotype. The chain joins TRBV20-1 to TRBJ1-4; 9 bases line up with TRBD1. The V gene end was trimmed by 2 bases and the J gene end by 7 bases; junction bases not matched to a gene: 11. Germline V gene lookup returns CDR1 DFQATT and CDR2 SNEGSKA (reference sequence). The CDR3 length is 16 residues. The CDR3 DNA reads TGCAGTGCTAGAAGACCGACGGGACAGGGTAGTGAAAAACTGTTTTTT. Protein sequence: CSARRPTGQGSEKLFF.

V gene TRBV2 combines with J gene TRBJ2-3, with D maybe TRBD2 (7 bases). The CDR3 sequence is 15 residues long. In germline, CDR1 is SNHLY, CDR2 FYNNEI. Trimming pared 4 bases from V and 0 bases from J, leaving 11 bases between. The CDR3 sequence: CASSGGGASTDTQYF. The DNA of the CDR3 is TGTGCCAGCAGTGGCGGGGGCGCAAGCACAGATACGCAGTATTTT.

A few counts support this clonotype. This chain joins TRBV6-2 or TRBV6-3 and TRBJ2-7, with no clear D. Germline lookup yields CDR1 MNHEY and CDR2 SVGEGT. CDR3 size: 11 residues. V was cut by 8 bases and J by 1 base, with 6 bases left in between. CDR3 protein: CASARSYEQYF. The CDR3 DNA reads as TGTGCCAGCGCCCGGTCCTACGAGCAGTACTTC.

The gene calls are TRBV7-6 and TRBJ1-5; D call uncertain. Per germline, CDR1 SGHVS and CDR2 FNYEAQ. Trimming pared 3 bases from V and 3 bases from J, leaving 12 bases between. CDR3 length: 15 residues. DNA for the CDR3: TGTGCCAGCAGCTTGAACGGGAACCCCAATCAGCCCCAGCATTTT. Its translation is CASSLNGNPNQPQHF.

There are a few counts of this clonotype. The chain carries TRBV5-6 and TRBJ2-2; D is undetermined. Germline V CDR1 and CDR2: SGHDT, YYEEEE. Trimming stripped 2 bases from V and 0 bases from J, with 5 bases between. This CDR3 is built from 14 residues. The CDR3: CASSFHPNTGELFF. For the CDR3, the DNA is TGTGCCAGCAGCTTCCACCCGAACACCGGGGAGCTGTTTTTT. The full variable domain, its missing parts supplied by reference TRBV5-6 and TRBJ2-2, is DAGVTQSPTHLIKTRGQQVTLRCSPKSGHDTVSWYQQALGQGPQFIFQYYEEEERQRGNFPDRFSGHQFPNYSSELNVNALLLGDSALYLCASSFHPNTGELFFGEGSRLTVL.

The chain carries TRBV4-2 and TRBJ1-1; 8 bases line up with TRBD1. The CDR3 has 18 residues. V lost 0 bases to trimming and J lost 3 bases; unmatched junction nucleotides: 12. CDR1 and CDR2 (germline): LGHNA, YNFKEQ. The CDR3 is CASSQESAGGNVDTEAFF. The DNA of the CDR3 is TGTGCCAGCAGCCAAGAGTCGGCAGGGGGCAATGTAGACACTGAAGCTTTCTTT.

At least ten counts were recorded for this clonotype. The genes are TRBV7-9 and TRBJ2-4; no clear D. The CDR3 loop spans 13 amino acids. V was trimmed by 3 bases and J by 8 bases, leaving 11 bases between them. CDR1 SEHNR and CDR2 FQNEAQ come from the germline V gene (reference sequence). The CDR3 protein is CASSFDNSDIQYF. CDR3 DNA sequence: TGTGCCAGCAGCTTTGACAATTCCGACATTCAGTACTTC.

This clonotype was observed a handful of times. The chain employs TRBV6-5 and TRBJ1-1, with D unclear. The CDR3 contains 16 residues. CDR1 is MNHEY and CDR2 is SVGAGI in the germline V gene. Trimming took 0 bases from V and 10 from J, leaving 21 bases between them. The CDR3 is CASSYSIFAPQNGAFF. CDR3 bases: TGTGCCAGCAGTTACTCGATCTTCGCCCCGCAAAATGGAGCTTTCTTT.

Only a few counts were recorded for this clonotype. The V gene is TRBV5-1, the J gene TRBJ1-4, with 7 bases fitting TRBD1. From germline, CDR1 is SGHRS and CDR2 YFSETQ. This CDR3 comprises 17 residues. J gave up 0 bases and V 3 bases, and 8 bases lay outside the gene matches. The CDR3 sequence is CASSSFGTDATNEKLFF. The CDR3 coding sequence is TGCGCCAGCAGCTCATTCGGGACAGACGCAACTAATGAAAAACTGTTTTTT.

The chain couples TRBV12-3 or TRBV12-4 to TRBJ2-1; D unresolved. The V and J ends lost 2 bases and 5 bases respectively, with 7 bases between them. The CDR3 loop spans 13 amino acids. The CDR3: CASSLHGNNEQFF. The CDR3 nucleotides are TGTGCCAGCAGTTTACATGGGAACAATGAGCAGTTCTTC.

The chain employs TRBV6-5 and TRBJ2-1; TRBD2 aligns across 14 bases. Germline-derived CDR1 and CDR2 are MNHEY and SVGAGI. The CDR3 consists of 15 residues. V gave up 6 bases and J gave up 4 bases; unmatched junction bases: 2. CDR3 nucleotides: TGTGCCAGCAGGACTAGCGGGGGGGGTTACAATGAGCAGTTCTTC. It codes for CASRTSGGGYNEQFF.

This clonotype has a handful of counts. The chain joins TRBV19 to TRBJ1-1; no clear D gene. Germline-derived CDR1 and CDR2 are LNHDA and SQIVND (reference sequence). The CDR3 covers 15 residues. Deletions cut 1 base from V and 1 base from J, with 10 bases between. The CDR3 sequence: CASSIGAVPNTEAFF. CDR3 nucleotide sequence: TGTGCCAGTAGTATAGGGGCCGTACCGAACACTGAAGCTTTCTTT. The variable domain in full, with the rest retrieved from reference TRBV19 and TRBJ1-1, is DGGITQSPKYLFRKEGQNVTLSCEQNLNHDAMYWYRQDPGQGLRLIYYSQIVNDFQKGDIAEGYSVSREKKESFPLTVTSAQKNPTAFYLCASSIGAVPNTEAFFGQGTRLTVV.

The genes are TRBV12-3 or TRBV12-4 and TRBJ2-7, with 10 nucleotides matching TRBD1. The length of the CDR3 is 15 residues. The trim removed 5 bases at V and 2 bases at J, leaving 6 bases unmatched. Here the CDR3 reads CASSPGTGVAYEQYF. As DNA, the CDR3 is TGTGCCAGCAGTCCCGGGACAGGGGTGGCCTACGAGCAGTACTTC.

CDR3: CASNRAGGPSTDTQYF. The CDR3 DNA reads TGCGCCAGCAACCGAGCGGGAGGCCCTAGCACAGATACGCAGTATTTT. V usage is TRBV5-1 and J usage is TRBJ2-3; TRBD2 matches at 9 bases. CDR3 size: 16 residues. Trimming cost V 6 bases and J 0 bases; bases outside gene matches: 8. In germline, CDR1 is SGHRS, CDR2 YFSETQ.

The chain's CDR3 is CASRSGLFTDTQYF. The CDR3 coding sequence is TGTGCCAGCAGGTCGGGACTTTTCACAGATACGCAGTATTTT. The V and J genes are TRBV5-6 and TRBJ2-3, with D perhaps matching TRBD2 (6 bases). The CDR3 consists of 14 residues. Germline CDR1 and CDR2: SGHDT and YYEEEE. V shed 5 bases and J shed 2 bases, with 12 bases lying between them.

J is TRBJ2-2 and V is TRBV7-9; 11 positions agree with TRBD1. The CDR3 has 16 amino acids. V was clipped by 4 bases and J by 2 bases; unmatched bases: 3. From germline, CDR1 is SEHNR and CDR2 FQNEAQ (reference sequence). This chain's CDR3 is CASSSGQGANTGELFF. In DNA, the CDR3 is TGTGCCAGCAGCTCCGGACAGGGGGCTAACACCGGGGAGCTGTTTTTT.

The chain is built from TRBV14 and TRBJ2-1; D gene uncertain. The CDR3 runs 14 residues. Germline loops: CDR1 SGHDN, CDR2 FVKESK. Trimming removed 6 bases from V and 10 bases from J, with 19 bases in between. The CDR3 reads CASRPTGLPREQFF. In DNA form, the CDR3 reads TGTGCCAGCAGACCGACGGGCCTGCCACGGGAGCAGTTCTTC.